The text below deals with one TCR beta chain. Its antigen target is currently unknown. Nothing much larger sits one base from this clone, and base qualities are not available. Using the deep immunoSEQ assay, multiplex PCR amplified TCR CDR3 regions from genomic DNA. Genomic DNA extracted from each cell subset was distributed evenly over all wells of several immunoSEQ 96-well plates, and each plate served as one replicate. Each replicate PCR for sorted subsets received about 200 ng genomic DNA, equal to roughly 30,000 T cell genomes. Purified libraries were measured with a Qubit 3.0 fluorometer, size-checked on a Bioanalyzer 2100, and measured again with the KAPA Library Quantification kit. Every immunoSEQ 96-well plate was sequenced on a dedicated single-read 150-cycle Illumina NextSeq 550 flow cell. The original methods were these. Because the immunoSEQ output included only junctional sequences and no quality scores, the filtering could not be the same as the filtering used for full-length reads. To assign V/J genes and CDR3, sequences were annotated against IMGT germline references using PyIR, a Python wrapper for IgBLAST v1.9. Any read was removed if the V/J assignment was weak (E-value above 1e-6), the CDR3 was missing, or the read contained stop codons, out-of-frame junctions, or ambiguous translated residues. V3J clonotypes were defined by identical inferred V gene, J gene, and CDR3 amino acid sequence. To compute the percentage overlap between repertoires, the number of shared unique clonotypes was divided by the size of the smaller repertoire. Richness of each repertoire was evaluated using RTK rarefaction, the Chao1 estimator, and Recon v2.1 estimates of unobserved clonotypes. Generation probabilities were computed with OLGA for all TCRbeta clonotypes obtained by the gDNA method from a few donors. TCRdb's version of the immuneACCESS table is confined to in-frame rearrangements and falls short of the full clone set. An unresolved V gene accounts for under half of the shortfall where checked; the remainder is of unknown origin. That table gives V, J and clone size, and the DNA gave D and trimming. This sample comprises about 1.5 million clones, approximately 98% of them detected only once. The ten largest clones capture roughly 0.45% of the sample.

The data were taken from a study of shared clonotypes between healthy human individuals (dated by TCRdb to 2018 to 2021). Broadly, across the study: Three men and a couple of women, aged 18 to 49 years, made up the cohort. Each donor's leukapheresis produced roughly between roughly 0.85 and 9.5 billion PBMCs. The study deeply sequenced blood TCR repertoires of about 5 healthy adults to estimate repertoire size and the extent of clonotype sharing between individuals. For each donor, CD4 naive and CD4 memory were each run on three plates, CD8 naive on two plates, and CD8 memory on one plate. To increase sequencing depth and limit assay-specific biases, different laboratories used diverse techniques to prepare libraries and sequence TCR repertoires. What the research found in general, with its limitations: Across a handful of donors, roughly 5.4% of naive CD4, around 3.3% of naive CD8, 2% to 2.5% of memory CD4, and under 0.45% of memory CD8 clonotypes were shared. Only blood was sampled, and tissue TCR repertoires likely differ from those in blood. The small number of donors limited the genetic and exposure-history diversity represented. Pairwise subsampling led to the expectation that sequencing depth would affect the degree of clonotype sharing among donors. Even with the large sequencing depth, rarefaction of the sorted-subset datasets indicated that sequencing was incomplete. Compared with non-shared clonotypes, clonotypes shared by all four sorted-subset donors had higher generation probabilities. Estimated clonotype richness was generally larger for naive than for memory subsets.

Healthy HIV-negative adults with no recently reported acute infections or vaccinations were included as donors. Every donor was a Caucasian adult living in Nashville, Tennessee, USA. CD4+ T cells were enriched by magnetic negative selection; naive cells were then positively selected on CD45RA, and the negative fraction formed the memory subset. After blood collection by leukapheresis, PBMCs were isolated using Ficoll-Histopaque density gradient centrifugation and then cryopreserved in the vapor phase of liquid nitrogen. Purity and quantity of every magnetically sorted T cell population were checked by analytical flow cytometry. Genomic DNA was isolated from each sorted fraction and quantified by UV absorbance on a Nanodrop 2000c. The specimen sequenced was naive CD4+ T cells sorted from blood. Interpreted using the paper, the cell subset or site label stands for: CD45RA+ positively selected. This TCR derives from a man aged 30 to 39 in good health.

The CDR3: CASSHRADTQYF. The DNA reads as follows: TGTGCCAGCTCCCACAGGGCAGATACGCAGTATTTT. The rearrangement joined TRBV18 to TRBJ2-3, with a weak D call of TRBD1 (6 bases match). V drops 6 bases and J drops 4 bases, leaving 8 bases in between. For CDR1 and CDR2, the germline V gene lists KGHSH and LQKENI. The CDR3 spans 12 residues, from the cysteine through the phenylalanine. The kept DNA is CDR3 alone, 36 bases in frame from the first base.